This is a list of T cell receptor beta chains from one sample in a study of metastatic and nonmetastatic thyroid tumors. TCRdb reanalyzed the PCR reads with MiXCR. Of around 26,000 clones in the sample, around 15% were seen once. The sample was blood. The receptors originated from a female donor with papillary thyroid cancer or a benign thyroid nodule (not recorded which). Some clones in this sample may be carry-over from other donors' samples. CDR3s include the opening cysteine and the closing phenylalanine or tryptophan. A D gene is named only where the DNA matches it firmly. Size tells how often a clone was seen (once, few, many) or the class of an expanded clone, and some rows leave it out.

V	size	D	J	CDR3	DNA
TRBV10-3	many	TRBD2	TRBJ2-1	CAIKAGEPYNEQFF	TGTGCCATCAAGGCGGGAGAACCCTACAATGAGCAGTTCTTC
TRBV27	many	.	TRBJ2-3	CASVPGNTDTQYF	TGTGCCAGCGTACCGGGGAACACAGATACGCAGTATTTT
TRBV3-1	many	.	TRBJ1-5	CASSQGGGRNNQPQHF	TGTGCCAGCAGCCAAGGGGGAGGCAGGAACAATCAGCCCCAGCATTTT
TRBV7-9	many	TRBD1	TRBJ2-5	CASSLMGQGQETQYF	TGTGCCAGCAGCTTGATGGGACAGGGGCAAGAGACCCAGTACTTC
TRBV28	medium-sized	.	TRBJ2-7	CASRDRTYEQYF	TGTGCCAGCAGGGACCGAACCTACGAGCAGTACTTC
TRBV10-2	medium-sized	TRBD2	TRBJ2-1	CASQAPGAGAANEQFF	TGCGCCAGCCAAGCCCCCGGAGCGGGGGCAGCCAATGAGCAGTTCTTC
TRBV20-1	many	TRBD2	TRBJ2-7	CSAERTSSYEQYF	TGCAGTGCTGAAAGGACTAGTTCGTACGAGCAGTACTTC
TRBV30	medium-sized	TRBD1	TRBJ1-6	CAWSVPGQGASPLHF	TGTGCCTGGAGTGTCCCGGGACAGGGGGCCTCACCCCTCCACTTT
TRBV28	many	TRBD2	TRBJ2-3	CASSGGVQREGVDTQYF	TGTGCCAGCAGTGGGGGGGTGCAGCGGGAGGGGGTTGATACGCAGTATTTT
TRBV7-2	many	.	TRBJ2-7	CASSLARPNYEQYF	TGTGCCAGCAGCTTAGCGCGGCCCAACTACGAGCAGTACTTC
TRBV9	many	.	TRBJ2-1	CASSMRAGQTYNEQFF	TGTGCCAGCAGCATGAGGGCGGGGCAAACCTACAATGAGCAGTTCTTC
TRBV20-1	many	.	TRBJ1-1	CSATMGRSTEAFF	TGCAGTGCTACCATGGGACGGTCCACTGAAGCTTTCTTT
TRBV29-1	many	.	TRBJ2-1	CSTFVYNEQFF	TGCAGCACCTTCGTCTACAATGAGCAGTTCTTC
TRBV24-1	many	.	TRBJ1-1	CATIPGWNTEAFF	TGTGCCACCATTCCAGGCTGGAACACTGAAGCTTTCTTT
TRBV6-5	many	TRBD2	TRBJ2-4	CASSYQTSGSDIQYF	TGTGCCAGCAGTTACCAGACTAGCGGGAGTGACATTCAGTACTTC
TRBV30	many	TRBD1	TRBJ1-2	CAWSYTGGADGYTF	TGTGCCTGGAGTTACACAGGGGGCGCAGATGGCTACACCTTC
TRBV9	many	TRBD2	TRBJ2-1	CASSSGLAERDEQFF	TGTGCCAGCAGCTCGGGACTAGCGGAGAGGGATGAGCAGTTCTTC
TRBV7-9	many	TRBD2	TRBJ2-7	CASVSAGVTYEQYF	TGTGCCAGCGTGTCTGCGGGAGTAACCTACGAGCAGTACTTC
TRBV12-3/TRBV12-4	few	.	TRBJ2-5	CASSLVVRETQYF	TGTGCCAGCAGTTTAGTAGTTCGGGAGACCCAGTACTTC
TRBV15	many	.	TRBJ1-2	CATSIGGDPYGYTF	TGTGCCACCAGCATCGGGGGGGACCCCTATGGCTACACCTTC
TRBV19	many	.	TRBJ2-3	CASRTTADPSTDTQYF	TGTGCCAGTAGAACTACCGCCGACCCTAGCACAGATACGCAGTATTTT
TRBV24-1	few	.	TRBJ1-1	CATSDLKDTEAFF	TGTGCCACCAGTGATTTAAAGGACACTGAAGCTTTCTTT
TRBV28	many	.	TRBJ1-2	CASSFRDYGYTF	TGTGCCAGCAGTTTTAGGGACTATGGCTACACCTTC
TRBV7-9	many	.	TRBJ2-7	CASSGASYEQYF	TGTGCCAGCAGCGGGGCCTCCTACGAGCAGTACTTC
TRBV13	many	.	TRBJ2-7	CASSPPTPGQTAGPYYEQYF	TGTGCCAGCAGCCCCCCCACCCCGGGACAGACAGCGGGACCATACTACGAGCAGTACTTC
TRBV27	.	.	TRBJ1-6	CASSFRGGSPLHF	TGTGCCAGCAGTTTCAGGGGCGGGTCACCCCTCCACTTT
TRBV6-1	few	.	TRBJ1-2	CASSGGLPHPRGYTF	TGTGCCAGCAGTGGTGGCCTACCTCATCCGCGGGGCTACACCTTC
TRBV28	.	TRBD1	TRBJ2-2	CASSLLDRGYTGELFF	TGTGCCAGCAGTTTATTGGACAGGGGTTACACCGGGGAGCTGTTTTTT
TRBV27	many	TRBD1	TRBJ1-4	CASSPGQGSTNEKLFF	TGTGCCAGCAGTCCGGGACAGGGATCAACTAATGAAAAACTGTTTTTT
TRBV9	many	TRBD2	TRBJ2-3	CASSVGGLAGQHTQYF	TGTGCCAGCAGCGTAGGCGGACTAGCGGGACAGCATACGCAGTATTTT
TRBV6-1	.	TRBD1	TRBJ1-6	CASSMGTGRNSPLHF	TGTGCCAGCAGTATGGGGACAGGGAGGAATTCACCCCTCCACTTT
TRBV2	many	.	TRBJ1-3	CAGTSGNTIYF	TGTGCCGGGACCTCTGGAAACACCATATATTTT
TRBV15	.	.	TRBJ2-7	CATSRDLGYEQYF	TGTGCCACCAGCAGAGATCTGGGCTACGAGCAGTACTTC
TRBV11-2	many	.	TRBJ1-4	CASSLYLLEPTNEKLFF	TGTGCCAGCAGCCTTTACCTACTCGAGCCAACTAATGAAAAACTGTTTTTT
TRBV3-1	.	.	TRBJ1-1	CASSLMGDTEAFF	TGTGCCAGCAGCCTAATGGGGGACACTGAAGCTTTCTTT
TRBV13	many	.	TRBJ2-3	CASSFRRESVDTQYF	TGTGCCAGCAGCTTCCGTAGGGAGTCGGTAGATACGCAGTATTTT
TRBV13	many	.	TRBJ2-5	CASSSAVKTETQYF	TGTGCCAGCAGCTCAGCGGTAAAAACAGAGACCCAGTACTTC
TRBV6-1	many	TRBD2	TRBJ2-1	CASKGGLAGYNEQFF	TGTGCCAGCAAGGGTGGACTAGCGGGATACAATGAGCAGTTCTTC
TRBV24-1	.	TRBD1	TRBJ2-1	CATSDGQVGTYNEQFF	TGTGCCACCAGTGATGGACAGGTTGGTACCTACAATGAGCAGTTCTTC
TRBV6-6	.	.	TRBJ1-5	CASSYSGASGDQPQHF	TGTGCCAGCAGTTACTCGGGGGCGTCGGGCGATCAGCCCCAGCACTTT
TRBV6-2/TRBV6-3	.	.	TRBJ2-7	CASTKIPDQAYEQYF	TGTGCCAGCACCAAAATTCCGGATCAAGCCTACGAGCAGTACTTC
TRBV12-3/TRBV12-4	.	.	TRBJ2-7	CASSPWGTRGWEQYF	TGTGCCAGCTCCCCTTGGGGGACAAGGGGGTGGGAGCAGTACTTC
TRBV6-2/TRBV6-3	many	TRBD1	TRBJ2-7	CASSYSGTGGRSALLYEQYF	TGTGCCAGCAGTTACAGCGGGACAGGGGGCCGATCTGCGTTGCTCTACGAGCAGTACTTC
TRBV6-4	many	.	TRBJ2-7	CASSETASSDEQYF	TGTGCCAGCAGTGAAACAGCCTCGAGCGACGAGCAGTACTTC
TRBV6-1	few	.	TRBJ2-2	CASSRNTGELFF	TGTGCCAGCAGCCGGAACACCGGGGAGCTGTTTTTT
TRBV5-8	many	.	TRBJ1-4	CASSYEGLTNEKLFF	TGTGCCAGCAGCTATGAGGGATTGACTAATGAAAAACTGTTTTTT
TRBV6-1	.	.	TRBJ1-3	CASLKGPGNTIYF	TGTGCCAGCCTTAAGGGGCCTGGAAACACCATATATTTT
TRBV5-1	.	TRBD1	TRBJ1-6	CASSYQGGELNSPLHF	TGCGCCAGCAGCTACCAGGGGGGTGAACTAAATTCACCCCTCCACTTT
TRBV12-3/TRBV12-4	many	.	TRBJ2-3	CASRDGRGASRDTQYF	TGTGCCAGCAGGGACGGACGCGGGGCATCTAGGGATACGCAGTATTTT
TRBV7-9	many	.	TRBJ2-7	CASSLVSGNSYEQYF	TGTGCCAGCAGCTTAGTTTCGGGGAATTCCTACGAGCAGTACTTC
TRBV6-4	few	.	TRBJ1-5	CASSEWGVSNQPQHF	TGTGCCAGCAGTGAATGGGGGGTTAGCAATCAGCCCCAGCATTTT
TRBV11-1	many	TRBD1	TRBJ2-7	CASSSRGQGSEQYF	TGTGCCAGCAGCTCGAGGGGACAGGGGAGCGAGCAGTACTTC
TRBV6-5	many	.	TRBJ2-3	CASSYPNTDTQYF	TGTGCCAGCAGTTACCCCAACACGGATACGCAGTATTTT
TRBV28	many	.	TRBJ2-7	CASSPGDRPYEQYF	TGTGCCAGCAGCCCAGGGGACCGGCCCTACGAGCAGTACTTC
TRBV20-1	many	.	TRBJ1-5	CSAPRGGPNQPQHF	TGCAGTGCTCCACGGGGCGGGCCCAATCAGCCCCAGCATTTT
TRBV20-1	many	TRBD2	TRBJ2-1	CSAPRTSGDEQFF	TGCAGTGCTCCACGGACTAGTGGGGATGAGCAGTTCTTC
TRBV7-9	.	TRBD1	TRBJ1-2	CASSSPGQGGGYTF	TGTGCCAGCAGCTCACCCGGACAGGGTGGGGGCTACACCTTC